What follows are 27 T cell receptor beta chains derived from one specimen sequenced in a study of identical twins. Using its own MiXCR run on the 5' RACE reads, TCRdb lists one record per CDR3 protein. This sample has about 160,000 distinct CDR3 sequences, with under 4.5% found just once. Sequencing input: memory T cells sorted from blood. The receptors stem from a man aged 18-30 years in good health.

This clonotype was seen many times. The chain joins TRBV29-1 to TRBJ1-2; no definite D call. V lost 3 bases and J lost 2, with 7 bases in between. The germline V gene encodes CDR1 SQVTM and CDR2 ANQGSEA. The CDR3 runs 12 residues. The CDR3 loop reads CSVEQFNYGYTF. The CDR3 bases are TGCAGCGTTGAGCAGTTCAACTATGGCTACACCTTC.

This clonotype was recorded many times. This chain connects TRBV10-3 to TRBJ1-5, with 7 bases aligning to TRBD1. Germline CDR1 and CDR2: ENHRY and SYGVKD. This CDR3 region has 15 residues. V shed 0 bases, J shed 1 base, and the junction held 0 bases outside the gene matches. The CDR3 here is CAISESGGSNQPQHF. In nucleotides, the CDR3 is TGTGCCATCAGTGAGTCAGGGGGCAGCAATCAGCCCCAGCATTTT.

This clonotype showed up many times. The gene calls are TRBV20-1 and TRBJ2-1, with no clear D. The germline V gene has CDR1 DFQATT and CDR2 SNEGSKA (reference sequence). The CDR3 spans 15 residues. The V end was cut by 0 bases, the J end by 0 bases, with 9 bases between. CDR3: CSARDGRSSYNEQFF. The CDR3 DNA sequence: TGCAGTGCTAGAGATGGGCGGAGCTCCTACAATGAGCAGTTCTTC.

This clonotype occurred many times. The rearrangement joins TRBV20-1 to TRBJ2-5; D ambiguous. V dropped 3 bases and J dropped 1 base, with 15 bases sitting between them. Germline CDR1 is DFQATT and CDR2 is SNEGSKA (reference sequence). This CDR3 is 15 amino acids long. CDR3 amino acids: CSARPPGRLQETQYF. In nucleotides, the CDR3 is TGCAGTGCTAGGCCCCCAGGACGCCTCCAAGAGACCCAGTACTTC.

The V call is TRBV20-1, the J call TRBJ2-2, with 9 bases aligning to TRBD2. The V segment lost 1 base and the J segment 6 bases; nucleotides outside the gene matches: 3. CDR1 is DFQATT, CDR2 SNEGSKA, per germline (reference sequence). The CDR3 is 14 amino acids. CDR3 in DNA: TGCAGTGCTAGAGTGCGGGAGGGCCCCGGGGAGCTGTTTTTT. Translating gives CSARVREGPGELFF.

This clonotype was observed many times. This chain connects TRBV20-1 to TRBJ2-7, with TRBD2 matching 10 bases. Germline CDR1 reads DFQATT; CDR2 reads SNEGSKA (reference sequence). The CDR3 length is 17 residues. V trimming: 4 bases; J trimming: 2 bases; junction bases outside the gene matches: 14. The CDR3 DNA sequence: TGCAGTGCTAAGAATCTGGGGCTAGCGGGAGTAACCTACGAGCAGTACTTC. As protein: CSAKNLGLAGVTYEQYF.

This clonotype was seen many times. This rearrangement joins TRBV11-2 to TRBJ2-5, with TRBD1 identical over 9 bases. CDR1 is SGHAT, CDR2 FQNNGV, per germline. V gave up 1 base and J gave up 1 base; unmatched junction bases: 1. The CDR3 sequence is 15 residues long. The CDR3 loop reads CASSLVGQGQETQYF. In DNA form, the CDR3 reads TGTGCCAGCAGCTTAGTGGGACAGGGCCAAGAGACCCAGTACTTC.

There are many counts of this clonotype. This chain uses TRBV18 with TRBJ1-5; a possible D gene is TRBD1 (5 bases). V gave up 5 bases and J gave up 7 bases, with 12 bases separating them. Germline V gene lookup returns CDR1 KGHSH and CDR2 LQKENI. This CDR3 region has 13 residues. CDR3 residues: CASSGQGEQPQHF. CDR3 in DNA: TGTGCCAGCTCAGGGCAGGGTGAGCAGCCCCAGCATTTT.

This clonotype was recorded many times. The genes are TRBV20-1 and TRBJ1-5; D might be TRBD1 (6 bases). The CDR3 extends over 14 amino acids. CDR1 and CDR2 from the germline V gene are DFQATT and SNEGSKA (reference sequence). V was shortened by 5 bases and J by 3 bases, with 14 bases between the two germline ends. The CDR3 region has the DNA TGCAGTGCTGGAGTTCGGACAGCCAATCAGCCCCAGCATTTT. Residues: CSAGVRTANQPQHF.

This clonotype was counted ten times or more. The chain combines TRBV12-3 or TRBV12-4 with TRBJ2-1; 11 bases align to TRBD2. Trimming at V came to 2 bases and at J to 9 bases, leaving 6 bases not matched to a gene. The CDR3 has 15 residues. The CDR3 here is CASSLTSGSHSEQFF. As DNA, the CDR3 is TGTGCCAGCAGTTTAACTAGCGGGAGTCACTCTGAGCAGTTCTTC.

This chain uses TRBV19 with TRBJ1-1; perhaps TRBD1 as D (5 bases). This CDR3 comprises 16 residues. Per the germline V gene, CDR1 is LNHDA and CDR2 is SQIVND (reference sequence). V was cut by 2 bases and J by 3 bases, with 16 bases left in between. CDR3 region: CASSIKSTGRHTEAFF. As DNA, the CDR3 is TGTGCCAGTAGTATAAAGTCTACAGGCCGGCACACTGAAGCTTTCTTT. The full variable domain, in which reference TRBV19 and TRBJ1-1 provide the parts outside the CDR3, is DGGITQSPKYLFRKEGQNVTLSCEQNLNHDAMYWYRQDPGQGLRLIYYSQIVNDFQKGDIAEGYSVSREKKESFPLTVTSAQKNPTAFYLCASSIKSTGRHTEAFFGQGTRLTVV.

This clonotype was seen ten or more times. CDR3 loop: CSAQQGNTEAFF. The CDR3 region has the DNA TGCAGTGCTCAACAGGGGAACACTGAAGCTTTCTTT. J is TRBJ1-1 and V is TRBV20-1; D is perhaps TRBD1 (6 bases). The CDR3 runs to 12 residues. V lost 5 bases and J 1 base, leaving 8 bases between the germline ends. Germline values: CDR1 DFQATT, CDR2 SNEGSKA (reference sequence).

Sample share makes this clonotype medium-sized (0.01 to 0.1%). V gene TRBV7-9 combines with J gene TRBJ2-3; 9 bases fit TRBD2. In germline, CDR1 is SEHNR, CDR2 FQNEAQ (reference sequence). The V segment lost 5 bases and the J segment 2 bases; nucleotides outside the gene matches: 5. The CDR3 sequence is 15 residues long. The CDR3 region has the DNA TGTGCCAGCAGCCAAATAGCGGGAGACACAGATACGCAGTATTTT. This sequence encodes CASSQIAGDTDTQYF.

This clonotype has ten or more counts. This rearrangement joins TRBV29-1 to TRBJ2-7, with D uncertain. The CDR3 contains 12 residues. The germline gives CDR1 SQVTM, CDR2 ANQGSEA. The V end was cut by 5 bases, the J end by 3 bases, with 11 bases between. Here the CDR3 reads CSVRSRFYEQYF. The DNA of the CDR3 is TGCAGCGTTAGGTCTAGGTTCTACGAGCAGTACTTC.

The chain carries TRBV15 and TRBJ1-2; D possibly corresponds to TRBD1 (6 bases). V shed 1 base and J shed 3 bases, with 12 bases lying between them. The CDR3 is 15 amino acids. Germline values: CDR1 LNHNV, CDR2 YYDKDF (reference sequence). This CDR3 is CATSRGAGVDYGYTF. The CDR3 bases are TGTGCCACCAGCAGAGGGGCAGGGGTGGACTATGGCTACACCTTC.

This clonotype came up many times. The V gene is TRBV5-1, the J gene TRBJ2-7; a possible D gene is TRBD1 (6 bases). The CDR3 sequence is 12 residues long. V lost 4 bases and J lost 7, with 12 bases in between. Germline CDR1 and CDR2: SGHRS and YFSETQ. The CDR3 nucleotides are TGCGCCAGCAGCCCGGGACAACAAGAGCAGTACGTC. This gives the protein CASSPGQQEQYV.

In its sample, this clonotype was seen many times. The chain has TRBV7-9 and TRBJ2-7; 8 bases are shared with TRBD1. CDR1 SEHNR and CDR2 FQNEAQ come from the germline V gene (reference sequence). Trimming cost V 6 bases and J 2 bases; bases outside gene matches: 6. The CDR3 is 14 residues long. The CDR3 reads CASSSWDRPYEQYF. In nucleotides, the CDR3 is TGTGCCAGCAGTTCTTGGGACAGGCCCTACGAGCAGTACTTC. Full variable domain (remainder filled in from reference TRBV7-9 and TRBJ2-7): DTGVSQNPRHKITKRGQNVTFRCDPISEHNRLYWYRQTLGQGPEFLTYFQNEAQLEKSRLLSDRFSAERPKGSFSTLEIQRTEQGDSAMYLCASSSWDRPYEQYFGPGTRLTVT.

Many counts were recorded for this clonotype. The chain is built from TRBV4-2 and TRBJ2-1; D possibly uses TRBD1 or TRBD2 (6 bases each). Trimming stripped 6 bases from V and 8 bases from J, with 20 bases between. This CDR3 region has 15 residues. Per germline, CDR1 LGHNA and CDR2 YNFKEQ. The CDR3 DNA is TGTGCCAGCAGACGCTCGAGGGGGGTTTCCGATGAGCAGTTCTTC. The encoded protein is CASRRSRGVSDEQFF.

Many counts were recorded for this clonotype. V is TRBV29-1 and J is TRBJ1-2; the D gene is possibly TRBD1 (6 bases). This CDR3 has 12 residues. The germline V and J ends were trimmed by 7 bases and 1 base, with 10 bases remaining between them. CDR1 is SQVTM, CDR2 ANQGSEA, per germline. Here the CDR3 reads CSGGGVNYGYTF. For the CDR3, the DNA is TGCAGCGGAGGGGGGGTTAACTATGGCTACACCTTC.

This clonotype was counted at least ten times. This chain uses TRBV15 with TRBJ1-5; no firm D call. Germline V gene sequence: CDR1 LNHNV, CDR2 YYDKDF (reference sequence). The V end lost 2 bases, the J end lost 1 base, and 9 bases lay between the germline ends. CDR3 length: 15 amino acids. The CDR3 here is CATSRSGGSNQPQHF. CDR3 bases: TGTGCCACCAGCAGATCAGGCGGCAGCAATCAGCCCCAGCATTTT.

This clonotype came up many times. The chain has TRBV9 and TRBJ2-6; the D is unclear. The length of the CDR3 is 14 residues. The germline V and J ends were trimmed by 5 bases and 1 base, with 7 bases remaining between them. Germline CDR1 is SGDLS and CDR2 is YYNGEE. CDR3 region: CASSVSSGANVLTF. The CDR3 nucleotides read TGTGCCAGCAGTGTTTCGTCTGGGGCCAACGTCCTGACTTTC. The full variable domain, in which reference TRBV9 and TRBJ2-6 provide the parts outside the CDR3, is DSGVTQTPKHLITATGQRVTLRCSPRSGDLSVYWYQQSLDQGLQFLIQYYNGEERAKGNILERFSAQQFPDLHSELNLSSLELGDSALYFCASSVSSGANVLTFGAGSRLTVL.

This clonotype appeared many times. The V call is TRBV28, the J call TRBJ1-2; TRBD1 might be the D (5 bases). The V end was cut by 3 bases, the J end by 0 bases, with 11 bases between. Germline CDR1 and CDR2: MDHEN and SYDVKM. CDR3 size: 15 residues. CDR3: CASSFPQGANYGYTF. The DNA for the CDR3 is TGTGCCAGCAGTTTTCCGCAGGGAGCTAACTATGGCTACACCTTC.

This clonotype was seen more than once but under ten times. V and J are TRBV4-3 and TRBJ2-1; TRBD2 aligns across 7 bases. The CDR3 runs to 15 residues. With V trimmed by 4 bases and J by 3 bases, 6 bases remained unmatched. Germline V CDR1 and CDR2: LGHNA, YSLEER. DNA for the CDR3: TGCGCCAGCAGCCCTTCCGGGACTAACTACAATGAGCAGTTCTTC. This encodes CASSPSGTNYNEQFF.

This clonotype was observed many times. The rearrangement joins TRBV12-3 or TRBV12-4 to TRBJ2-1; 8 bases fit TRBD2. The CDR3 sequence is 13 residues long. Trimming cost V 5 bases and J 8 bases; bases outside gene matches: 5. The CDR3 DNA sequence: TGTGCCAGCAGTCCAAGCGGGAGCTATGAGCAGTTCTTC. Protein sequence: CASSPSGSYEQFF.

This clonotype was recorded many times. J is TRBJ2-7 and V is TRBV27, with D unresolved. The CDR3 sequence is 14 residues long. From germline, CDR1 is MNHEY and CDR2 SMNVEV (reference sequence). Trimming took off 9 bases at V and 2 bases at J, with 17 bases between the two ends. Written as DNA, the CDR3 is TGTGCCAGGGATCCTCGACGAGGAACCTACGAGCAGTACGTC. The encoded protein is CARDPRRGTYEQYV.

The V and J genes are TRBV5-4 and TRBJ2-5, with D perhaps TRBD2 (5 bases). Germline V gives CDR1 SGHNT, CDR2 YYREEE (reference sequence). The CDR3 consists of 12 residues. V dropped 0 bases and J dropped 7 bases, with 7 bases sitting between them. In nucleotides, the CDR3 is TGTGCCAGCAGCTTGGAAGGAGGGACCCAGTACTTC. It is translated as CASSLEGGTQYF.

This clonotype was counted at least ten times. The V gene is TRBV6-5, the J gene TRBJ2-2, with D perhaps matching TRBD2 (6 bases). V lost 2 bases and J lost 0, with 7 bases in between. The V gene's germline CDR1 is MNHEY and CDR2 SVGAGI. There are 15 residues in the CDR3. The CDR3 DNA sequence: TGTGCCAGCAGTTACGGGACTCCGAACACCGGGGAGCTGTTTTTT. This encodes CASSYGTPNTGELFF.